This T cell receptor beta chain was found in a study of T-cell reconstitution after alpha-beta-depleted transplantation in children. Findings and caveats of the study: One year after transplant, T-cell counts and diversity came mostly from newly produced T cells. Several hundred expanded graft clones reportedly were the source of alpha-beta T cells about two months after transplant.

V was trimmed by 3 bases and J by 1 base, leaving 7 bases between them. The CDR3 totals 13 residues. The germline CDR1 and CDR2 sequences are DFQATT and SNEGSKA (reference sequence). A few counts support this clonotype. The antigen remains unidentified. Preparing the TCRbeta library involved the use of unique molecular identifiers. Via MiXCR, TCRdb re-called the PCR reads, giving one row per CDR3 protein. The sample holds some 300,000 distinct CDR3 sequences; nearly 8% are singletons and the top ten take approximately 8.2%. The gene calls are TRBV20-1 and TRBJ2-4; D possibly corresponds to TRBD1 (5 bases). The TCR sequence derives from a female patient aged 2-10 years who had a stem cell transplant for Fanconi anemia, so the T cells may come from the graft donor. The sequencing used peripheral blood, collected 360 days after TCRalphabeta/CD19-depleted stem cell transplant. Written as DNA, the CDR3 is TGCAGTGCTAGTTACAGGGCCAAAAACATTCAGTACTTC. Translating gives CSASYRAKNIQYF.